The 16 T cell receptor beta chains given below trace back to one sample, sequenced in a study of shared clonotypes between healthy human individuals. Produced via immunoSEQ multiplex PCR; TCRdb's table is partial and in-frame only. This table has roughly 1,100,000 clones, approximately 70% appearing once. Sequences were obtained from memory CD4+ T cells sorted from blood. Noted subset: CD45RA-negative fraction. The source is a man between 18 and 29 years old in good health.

As for this clone: Other DNA sequences within the sample encode an identical CDR3. This chain joins TRBV5-1 and TRBJ1-4, with a tentative D call TRBD1 (6 bases). V was shortened by 0 bases and J by 5 bases, with 11 bases between the two germline ends. Germline V gene lookup returns CDR1 SGHRS and CDR2 YFSETQ. CDR3 length: 15 amino acids. The chain's CDR3 is CASSLATGGNEKLFF. The DNA for the CDR3 is TGCGCCAGCAGCTTGGCCACGGGGGGCAATGAAAAACTGTTTTTT.

This clone was seen only a few times. V gene TRBV11-3 combines with J gene TRBJ2-5, with D possibly matching TRBD2 (5 bases). CDR1 is SGHNT, CDR2 YENEEA, per germline. This CDR3 has 14 residues. Trimming cost V 1 base and J 0 bases, with 6 bases left between them. CDR3: CASSLGLNQETQYF. Here the CDR3 DNA reads TGTGCCAGCAGCTTAGGACTAAACCAAGAGACCCAGTACTTC.

The rearrangement joins TRBV25-1 to TRBJ2-5; 14 bases are shared with TRBD2. The CDR3 has 17 amino acids. V lost 4 bases and J lost 4; bases outside the gene matches: 8. Germline CDR1 is MGHDK and CDR2 is SYGVNS. The CDR3 here is CASSGQNGTSGRETQYF. For the CDR3, the DNA is TGTGCCAGCAGTGGACAAAACGGGACTAGCGGGAGAGAGACCCAGTACTTC.

This chain uses TRBV5-1 with TRBJ2-5; 8 nucleotides line up with TRBD1. The germline V gene has CDR1 SGHRS and CDR2 YFSETQ. This CDR3 is 16 amino acids long. Trimming removed 4 bases from V and 5 bases from J; junction bases left unmatched: 13. The CDR3 nucleotides read TGCGCCAGCAGCAGCAATCTTCAGGGGGCGCGGGAGACCCAGTACTTC. Encoded protein: CASSSNLQGARETQYF. Full variable domain (missing parts from reference TRBV5-1 and TRBJ2-5): KAGVTQTPRYLIKTRGQQVTLSCSPISGHRSVSWYQQTPGQGLQFLFEYFSETQRNKGNFPGRFSGRQFSNSRSEMNVSTLELGDSALYLCASSSNLQGARETQYFGPGTRLLVL.

This sequence joins TRBV10-2 and TRBJ2-7, with 9 bases lining up with TRBD2. The germline V gene encodes CDR1 WSHSY and CDR2 SAAADI. The CDR3 loop spans 14 amino acids. V was pared by 7 bases and J by 2 bases, with 6 bases of the junction left unmatched. The CDR3, as DNA: TGCGCCAGCACCTATAGCGGGAGAACCTACGAGCAGTACTTC. Translated: CASTYSGRTYEQYF.

The chain is built from TRBV28 and TRBJ2-3; 14 bases fit TRBD2. V trimming: 1 base; J trimming: 6 bases; junction bases outside the gene matches: 9. The CDR3 is 18 residues long. Germline CDR1 MDHEN, CDR2 SYDVKM. CDR3 residues: CASSLSTTSGGARDTQYF. For the CDR3, the DNA is TGTGCCAGCAGTTTATCTACGACTAGCGGGGGGGCCAGGGATACGCAGTATTTT.

The chain is built from TRBV7-8 and TRBJ1-1, with D perhaps matching TRBD1 (6 bases). V was shortened by 4 bases and J by 4 bases, with 10 bases between the two germline ends. This CDR3 spans 13 amino acids. Germline-derived CDR1 and CDR2 are SGHVS and FQNEAQ. The chain's CDR3 is CASSSTGPTEAFF. In DNA form, the CDR3 reads TGTGCCAGCAGCTCCACAGGGCCCACTGAAGCTTTCTTT.

This clone was seen once. The gene calls are TRBV5-1 and TRBJ2-1; perhaps TRBD1 as D (5 bases). This CDR3 is built from 15 residues. Germline V gene lookup returns CDR1 SGHRS and CDR2 YFSETQ. V shed 0 bases and J shed 6 bases, with 13 bases lying between them. The CDR3 region is CASSLVVGASNEQFF. DNA for the CDR3: TGCGCCAGCAGCTTGGTAGTAGGGGCGTCCAATGAGCAGTTCTTC.

The chain uses TRBV2 and TRBJ1-2; D uncertain. Germline assignment: CDR1 SNHLY and CDR2 FYNNEI. V lost 3 bases to trimming and J lost 0 bases, with 11 bases between them. The CDR3 has 15 amino acids. The CDR3 DNA sequence: TGTGCCAGCAGTGAGCAGGTTTCAGCTAACTATGGCTACACCTTC. Translation gives CASSEQVSANYGYTF.

V is TRBV30 and J is TRBJ2-1; the D gene is possibly TRBD1 (5 bases). The CDR3 runs 15 residues. Trimming removed 1 base at V and 3 bases at J, with 13 bases between. The germline gives CDR1 GTSNPN, CDR2 SVGIG (reference sequence). The CDR3 here is CAWSGGQGHYNEQFF. The CDR3 DNA reads TGTGCCTGGAGTGGCGGACAAGGCCACTACAATGAGCAGTTCTTC. Supplemented by reference TRBV30 and TRBJ2-1, the full variable domain reads SQTIHQWPATLVQPVGSPLSLECTVEGTSNPNLYWYRQAAGRGLQLLFYSVGIGQISSEVPQNLSASRPQDRQFILSSKKLLLSDSGFYLCAWSGGQGHYNEQFFGPGTRLTVL.

The V call is TRBV4-3, the J call TRBJ2-7; D is uncertain. The CDR3 sequence is 15 residues long. The germline V and J ends were trimmed by 2 bases and 0 bases, with 11 bases remaining between them. Germline V lookup: CDR1 LGHNA, CDR2 YSLEER. CDR3 DNA: TGCGCCAGCAGCCAATCCCCGATCGGCTCCTACGAGCAGTACTTC. Encoded protein: CASSQSPIGSYEQYF.

The chain joins TRBV28 to TRBJ1-3, with 7 bases matching TRBD1. Germline CDR1 and CDR2: MDHEN and SYDVKM. The CDR3 covers 15 residues. Germline trimming cut 6 bases from V and 0 bases from J; bases unmatched to any gene: 5. The CDR3 loop is CASSSGTASGNTIYF. CDR3 nucleotides: TGTGCCAGCAGCAGTGGGACAGCCTCTGGAAACACCATATATTTT.

The chain recombines TRBV6-6 with TRBJ1-6; weak D call: TRBD1 (6 bases). From germline, CDR1 is MNHNY and CDR2 SVGAGI (reference sequence). Trimming left V 7 bases short and J 8 bases short, with 15 bases between. The CDR3 sequence is 14 residues long. The CDR3 region has the DNA TGTGCCAGCAACACAGGGTCCGCATATTCACCCCTCCACTTT. Encoded protein: CASNTGSAYSPLHF.

For the CDR3, the DNA is TGTGCCAGCAGCGTAGGTGGAGGGGAAAGTTATGGCTACACCTTC. Translating it yields CASSVGGGESYGYTF. The rearrangement joins TRBV9 to TRBJ1-2; tentative D call: TRBD1 (5 bases). The V gene's germline CDR1 is SGDLS and CDR2 YYNGEE. Trimming stripped 0 bases from V and 5 bases from J, with 14 bases between. This CDR3 region has 15 residues.

The V gene is TRBV7-9, the J gene TRBJ1-1; no clear D. This CDR3 comprises 15 residues. V was pared by 1 base and J by 2 bases, with 11 bases between. CDR1 is SEHNR and CDR2 is FQNEAQ in the germline V gene (reference sequence). CDR3 amino acids: CASSLGPDDNTEAFF. The CDR3 DNA reads TGTGCCAGCAGCTTAGGCCCAGACGACAACACTGAAGCTTTCTTT.

The V and J genes are TRBV7-2 and TRBJ1-4, with D perhaps matching TRBD1 (6 bases). V was clipped by 3 bases and J by 2 bases, with 7 bases between them. Looked up from germline, CDR1 is SGHTA and CDR2 is FQGNSA. The CDR3 has 14 amino acids. The CDR3 DNA reads as TGTGCCAGCAGCTTGCAGGGGACTAATGAAAAACTGTTTTTT. This codes for CASSLQGTNEKLFF. Drawing the rest from reference TRBV7-2 and TRBJ1-4, the complete variable domain is GAGVSQSPSNKVTEKGKDVELRCDPISGHTALYWYRQSLGQGLEFLIYFQGNSAPDKSGLPSDRFSAERTGGSVSTLTIQRTQQEDSAVYLCASSLQGTNEKLFFGSGTQLSVL.